What follows are 3 T cell receptor beta chains derived from one specimen sequenced in a study of HIV-infected patients and healthy controls. Approximately 510 ng RNA was reverse transcribed with alpha and beta constant-region primers. Separate chain-specific third strand synthesis with multiplexing indices produced the alpha and beta libraries. MiXCR, run by TCRdb on the 5' RACE reads, gives a single entry per CDR3 protein. The table includes a few thousand distinct CDR3 sequences, about 10% detected once. All unsorted peripheral T cells were captured because whole blood was used without fractionation. The material sequenced was blood, taken before antiretroviral therapy. The origin of the receptors is an adult with HIV infection.

This clonotype appeared many times. The chain has TRBV7-9 and TRBJ1-2; possible D gene TRBD1, 6 bases. V was pared by 6 bases and J by 2 bases, with 16 bases between. The CDR3 loop spans 15 amino acids. Germline lookup yields CDR1 SEHNR and CDR2 FQNEAQ (reference sequence). The CDR3 DNA reads TGTGCCAGCAGTTCGTTTGGGACATCGAACTATGGCTACACCTTC. It translates to CASSSFGTSNYGYTF. The full variable domain, rest sourced from reference TRBV7-9 and TRBJ1-2, is DTGVSQNPRHKITKRGQNVTFRCDPISEHNRLYWYRQTLGQGPEFLTYFQNEAQLEKSRLLSDRFSAERPKGSFSTLEIQRTEQGDSAMYLCASSSFGTSNYGYTFGSGTRLTVV.

This clonotype is deemed medium-sized. The rearrangement joins TRBV10-3 to TRBJ2-7; TRBD2 might be the D (5 bases). This CDR3 is 14 amino acids long. CDR1 and CDR2 (germline): ENHRY, SYGVKD. V lost 6 bases, J lost 2 bases, and 14 bases lay in between. CDR3 sequence reads: CAISEEDGPYEQYF. The CDR3 bases are TGTGCCATCAGCGAGGAGGACGGACCCTACGAGCAGTACTTC.

This clonotype is labeled as medium-sized. The rearrangement uses TRBV29-1 and TRBJ2-5; no clear D gene. Germline lookup yields CDR1 SQVTM and CDR2 ANQGSEA. The CDR3 is 14 residues long. V gave up 4 bases and J gave up 4 bases, with 16 bases separating them. The CDR3 nucleotides are TGCAGCGTTGTGGGCCTGGATGTCGGAGAGACCCAGTACTTC. This translates into CSVVGLDVGETQYF. Full variable domain (missing parts from reference TRBV29-1 and TRBJ2-5): SAVISQKPSRDICQRGTSLTIQCQVDSQVTMMFWYRQQPGQSLTLIATANQGSEATYESGFVIDKFPISRPNLTFSTLTVSNMSPEDSSIYLCSVVGLDVGETQYFGPGTRLLVL.